A selection of T cell receptor beta chains follows, all from one sample in a study of CD8 T cells in ankylosing spondylitis. TCRdb analysed the 5' RACE reads with MiXCR anew, one entry per CDR3 protein. Here the sample spans 36,000 or so distinct CDR3 sequences, about 6.3% being singletons. The sequenced sample consisted of blood, either unsorted or a sorted T cell fraction (not recorded which). The receptor source for this set is a male donor with ankylosing spondylitis or in good health (not recorded which). The CDR3 runs from the conserved cysteine through the conserved F or W. D genes are given only for firm matches. Some rows have no size entry. The others give once, few or many, or a class for an expanded clone.

j_gene: TRBJ2-2
abundance: many
d_gene: NA
v_gene: TRBV18
CDR3nt: TGTGCCAGCTCACCGCAGGTTTCGAACACCGGGGAGCTGTTTTTT
CDR3aa: CASSPQVSNTGELFF

j_gene: TRBJ2-7
abundance: many
d_gene: NA
v_gene: TRBV20-1
CDR3nt: TGCAGTATCTCGCGCGAGGGGTACACCTACGAGCAGTACTTC
CDR3aa: CSISREGYTYEQYF

j_gene: TRBJ2-1
abundance: many
d_gene: NA
v_gene: TRBV3-1
CDR3nt: TGTGCCAGCAGCCAAGATGGCGACAGCCCTTACAATGAGCAGTTCTTC
CDR3aa: CASSQDGDSPYNEQFF

j_gene: TRBJ2-2
abundance: few
d_gene: NA
v_gene: TRBV20-1
CDR3nt: TGCAGTGCTATTAGCGCTCTCACCGGGGAGCTGTTTTTT
CDR3aa: CSAISALTGELFF

j_gene: TRBJ2-5
abundance: many
d_gene: TRBD1
v_gene: TRBV6-5
CDR3nt: TGTGCCAGCCAAACAGGGGGGGAGACCCAGTACTTC
CDR3aa: CASQTGGETQYF

j_gene: TRBJ2-7
abundance: many
d_gene: NA
v_gene: TRBV20-1
CDR3nt: TGCAGTGCTAGAGATCAGGTAGGAGGTACCTACGAGCAGTACTTC
CDR3aa: CSARDQVGGTYEQYF

j_gene: TRBJ1-2
abundance: many
d_gene: NA
v_gene: TRBV19
CDR3nt: TGTGCCAGTAGCCCGGGCAGGAGGCTCAACTATGGCTACACCTTC
CDR3aa: CASSPGRRLNYGYTF

j_gene: TRBJ2-3
abundance: many
d_gene: TRBD2
v_gene: TRBV20-1
CDR3nt: TGCAGTGCTAGCCGGACTAGCGGGAGGGCCACGGATACGCAGTATTTT
CDR3aa: CSASRTSGRATDTQYF

j_gene: TRBJ2-1
abundance: many
d_gene: NA
v_gene: TRBV6-1
CDR3nt: TGTGCCAGCAGTGAAGCTCGGCGGAGGGCCGGTCGAGGTGAGCAGTTCTTC
CDR3aa: CASSEARRRAGRGEQFF

j_gene: TRBJ2-7
abundance: many
d_gene: NA
v_gene: TRBV29-1
CDR3nt: TGCAGCGTTGTTGGTGTAGCTGGCCACGAGCAGTACTTC
CDR3aa: CSVVGVAGHEQYF

j_gene: TRBJ2-7
abundance: medium-sized
d_gene: TRBD1
v_gene: TRBV4-3
CDR3nt: TGCGCCAGCAGCCAAGGACAGGGTAAATCCTACGAGCAGTACTTC
CDR3aa: CASSQGQGKSYEQYF

j_gene: TRBJ2-1
abundance: many
d_gene: TRBD2
v_gene: TRBV5-1
CDR3nt: TGCGCCAGCAGCTCCGCGGGAGGGGAAAATGAGCAGTTCTTC
CDR3aa: CASSSAGGENEQFF

j_gene: TRBJ2-1
abundance: NA
d_gene: TRBD2
v_gene: TRBV18
CDR3nt: TGTGCCAGCTCACCACCTCCGGGACTAGCGGGGGGGCTCAATGAGCAGTTCTTC
CDR3aa: CASSPPPGLAGGLNEQFF